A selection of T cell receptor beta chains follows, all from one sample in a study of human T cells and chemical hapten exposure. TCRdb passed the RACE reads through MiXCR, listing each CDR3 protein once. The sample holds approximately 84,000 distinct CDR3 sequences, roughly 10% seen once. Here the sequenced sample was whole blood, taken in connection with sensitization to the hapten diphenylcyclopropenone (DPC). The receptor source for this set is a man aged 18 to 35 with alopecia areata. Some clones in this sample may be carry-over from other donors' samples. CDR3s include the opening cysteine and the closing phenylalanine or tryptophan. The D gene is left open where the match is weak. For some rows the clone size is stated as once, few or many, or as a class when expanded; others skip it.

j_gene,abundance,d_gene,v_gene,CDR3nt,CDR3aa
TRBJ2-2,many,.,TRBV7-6,TGTGCCAGCAGCTTCCCGTCCGGCGGATTTGCCGGGGAGCTGTTTTTT,CASSFPSGGFAGELFF
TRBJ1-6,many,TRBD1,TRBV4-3,TGCGCCAGCAGCCAAGAACCCAGGGGGCATTCACCCCTCCACTTT,CASSQEPRGHSPLHF
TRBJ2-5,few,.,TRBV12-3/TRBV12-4,TGTGCCAGCAGTTTAGAAGGGCAGGGGACACAAGAGACCCAGTACTTC,CASSLEGQGTQETQYF
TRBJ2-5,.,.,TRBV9,TGTGCCAGCAGCCGGGGGAGCGAGACCCAGTACTTC,CASSRGSETQYF
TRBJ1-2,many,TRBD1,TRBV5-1,TGCGCCAGCAGCCAAACAGGGGAGCTAAACTATGGCTACACCTTC,CASSQTGELNYGYTF
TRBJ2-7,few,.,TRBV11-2,TGTGCCAGCAGCTTAGTAACGTTTTCGTTGGAGAGAACCTACGAGCAGTACTTC,CASSLVTFSLERTYEQYF
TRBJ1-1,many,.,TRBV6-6,TGTGCCAGCAGTTACTCCGGGGGCGTGAACACTGAAGCTTTCTTT,CASSYSGGVNTEAFF
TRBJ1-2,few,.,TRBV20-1,TGCAGTGTTACTAGCCCGGCTAACTATGGCTACACCTTC,CSVTSPANYGYTF
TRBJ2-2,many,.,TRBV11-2,TGTGCCAGCAGCTTAGTCAAGAACACCGGGGAGCTGTTTTTT,CASSLVKNTGELFF
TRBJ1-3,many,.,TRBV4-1,TGCGCCAGCAGCCAAGATCAGGTCGCCTCTGGAAACACCATATATTTT,CASSQDQVASGNTIYF
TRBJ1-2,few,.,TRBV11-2,TGTGCCAGCAGCTTCAGTGCGGGCTATGGCTACACCTTC,CASSFSAGYGYTF
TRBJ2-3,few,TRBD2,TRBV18,TGTGCCAGCTCACCAATTGCGGGGAGGGGCACAGATACGCAGTATTTT,CASSPIAGRGTDTQYF
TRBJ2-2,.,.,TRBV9,TGTGCCAGCAGCGTAGGAGGGTCCGGGGAGCTGTTTTTT,CASSVGGSGELFF
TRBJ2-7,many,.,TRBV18,TGTGCCAGCTCACCGGATCAGGGAGTCGAGCAGTACTTC,CASSPDQGVEQYF
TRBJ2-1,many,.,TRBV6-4,TGTGCCAGCAGTGACAAGGCGGGGGCATACAATGAGCAGTTCTTC,CASSDKAGAYNEQFF
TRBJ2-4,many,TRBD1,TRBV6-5,TGTGCCAGCATCGGACAGGCGGGTCGTTACTTC,CASIGQAGRYF
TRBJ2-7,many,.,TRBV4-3,TGCGCCAGCAGCCAAGATCGCGGTCCCTACGAGCAGTACTTC,CASSQDRGPYEQYF
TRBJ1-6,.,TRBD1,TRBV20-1,TGCAGTGCTAGGGACAGGAGAAATTCACCCCTCCACTTT,CSARDRRNSPLHF
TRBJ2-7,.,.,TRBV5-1,TGCGCCAGCAGCTTGTCGGCAGCTCTCTCCTACGAGCAGTACTTC,CASSLSAALSYEQYF
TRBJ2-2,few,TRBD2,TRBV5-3,TGTGCCAGAGGTGGGACTAGCGGGGGGCCGACGAACACCGGGGAGCTGTTTTTT,CARGGTSGGPTNTGELFF
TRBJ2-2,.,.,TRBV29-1,TGCAGCGCCTCCCAGGGGGAGCTGTTTTTT,CSASQGELFF
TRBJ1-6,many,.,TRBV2,TGTGCCAGCAGTGAAGTGGGGAATAATTCACCCCTCCACTTT,CASSEVGNNSPLHF
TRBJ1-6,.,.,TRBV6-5,TGTGCCAGCAGTTACAGGGGTCCTAGCTCCTATAATTCACCCCTCCACTTT,CASSYRGPSSYNSPLHF
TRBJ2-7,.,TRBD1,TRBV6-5,TGTGCCAGCAGTACCCGGGACAGGGGGTCGAACGAGCAGTACTTC,CASSTRDRGSNEQYF
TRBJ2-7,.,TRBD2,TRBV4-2,TGTGCCAGCAGCCAAGGCCCCGGGACTAGCGGGGTCCGGAGCTCCTACGAGCAGTACTTC,CASSQGPGTSGVRSSYEQYF
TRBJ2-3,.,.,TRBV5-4,TGTGCCAGCAGCATAGGGACCACAGATACGCAGTATTTT,CASSIGTTDTQYF
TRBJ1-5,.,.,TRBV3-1,TGTGCCAGCAGCCAAGATCCCTTGGGGCGGCTCAATCAGCCCCAGCATTTT,CASSQDPLGRLNQPQHF
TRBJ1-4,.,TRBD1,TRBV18,TGTGCCAGCTCACCGAGGACAGGGGTGGAAGAAAAACTGTTTTTT,CASSPRTGVEEKLFF
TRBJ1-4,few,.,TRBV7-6,TGTGCCAGCAGCTTAGGAGGGGGGCTTGCCCCAGAAAAACTGTTTTTT,CASSLGGGLAPEKLFF
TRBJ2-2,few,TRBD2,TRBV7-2,TGTGCCAGCAGCACGAGCGGGGGGAACACCGGGGAGCTGTTTTTT,CASSTSGGNTGELFF
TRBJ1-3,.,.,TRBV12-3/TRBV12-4,TGTGCCAGCAGTTTAGGCAGCTCGGGAAACACCATATATTTT,CASSLGSSGNTIYF
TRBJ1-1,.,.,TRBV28,TGTGCCAGCAGTCTGCGCCCCGGGAGGCTTATGAACACTGAAGCTTTCTTT,CASSLRPGRLMNTEAFF
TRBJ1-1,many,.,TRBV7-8,TGTGCCAGCAGCTTAGTGATGGGTAGGGAAGCTTTCTTT,CASSLVMGREAFF
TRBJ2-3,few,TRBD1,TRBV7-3,TGTGCCAGCAGCTCCACCGGGACAGGGCCGGATGAGAGTACAGATACGCAGTATTTT,CASSSTGTGPDESTDTQYF
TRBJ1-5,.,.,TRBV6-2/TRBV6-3,TGTGCCAGCGATACTACAGGATTATATCAGCCCCAGCATTTT,CASDTTGLYQPQHF
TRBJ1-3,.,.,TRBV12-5,TGTGCTAGTGGTCCGAGATGGGGCAGAGCTGGAAACACCATATATTTT,CASGPRWGRAGNTIYF
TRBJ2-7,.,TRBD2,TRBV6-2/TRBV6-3,TGTGCCACCCTGAACCGGGACTATGTCTACGAGCAGTACTTC,CATLNRDYVYEQYF
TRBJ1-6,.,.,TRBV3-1,TGTGCCAGCAGCCCGTGGACGTTGAGGAATTCACCCCTCCACTTT,CASSPWTLRNSPLHF
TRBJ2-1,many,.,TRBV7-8,TGTGCCAGCAGCTTAGCGATGAGTGTCCCACAAGAGCAGTTCTTC,CASSLAMSVPQEQFF
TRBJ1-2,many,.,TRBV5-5,TGTGCCAGCAGCCACGCCGGGACTAACTATGGCTACACCTTC,CASSHAGTNYGYTF
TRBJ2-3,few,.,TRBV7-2,TGTGCCAGCAGCCCGGACACAGATACGCAGTATTTT,CASSPDTDTQYF
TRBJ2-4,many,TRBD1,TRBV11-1,TGTGCCAGCAGCCAAACGGGACAGGAGAGGGCCAAAAACATTCAGTACTTC,CASSQTGQERAKNIQYF
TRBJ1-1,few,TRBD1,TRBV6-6,TGTGCCAGCAGTCTTCCTGGACAGGGGACTGAAGCTTTCTTT,CASSLPGQGTEAFF
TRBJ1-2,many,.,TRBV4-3,TGCGCCAGCAGCCAAGATAGGAGGGTAGGATACTATGGCTACACCTTC,CASSQDRRVGYYGYTF
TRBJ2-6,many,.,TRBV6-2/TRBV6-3,TGTGCCAGCAGTTACTCGAAGTCAGGGCCCGGGGCCAACGTCCTGACTTTC,CASSYSKSGPGANVLTF
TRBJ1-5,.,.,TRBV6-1,TGTGCCAGCATGGTAAGGACTCATAGCAATCAGCCCCAGCATTTT,CASMVRTHSNQPQHF
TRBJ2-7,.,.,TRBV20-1,TGCAGTGCCTTCGCCGAGTACGAGCAGTACTTC,CSAFAEYEQYF
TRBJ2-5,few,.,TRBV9,TGTGCCAGCAGCCAAGTCGGAGAGACCCAGTACTTC,CASSQVGETQYF
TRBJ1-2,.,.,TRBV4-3,TGCGCCAGCAGCCAAGGGGCGGAACCCTATGGCTACACCTTC,CASSQGAEPYGYTF
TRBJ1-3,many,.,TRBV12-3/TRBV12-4,TGTGCCAGCATCTTAGGGTCTGGAAACACCATATATTTT,CASILGSGNTIYF
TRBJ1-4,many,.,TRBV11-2,TGTGCCAGCAGCAACAGGGTTGGGGAAAAACTGTTTTTT,CASSNRVGEKLFF
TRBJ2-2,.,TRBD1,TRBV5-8,TGTGCCAGCAGCTTTTCCGGGACAGGGCTATCTGAGAAGCTGTTTTTT,CASSFSGTGLSEKLFF
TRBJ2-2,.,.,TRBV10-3,TGTGCCATCAGTGATGGTCATCCCGGGGAGCTGTTTTTT,CAISDGHPGELFF
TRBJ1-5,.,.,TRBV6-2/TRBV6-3,TGTGCCAGCAGACCTCGACAGGGCAATCAGCCCCAGCATTTT,CASRPRQGNQPQHF
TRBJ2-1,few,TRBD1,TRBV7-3,TGTGCCAGCAGCTTATCCCGGGACAGGGAGAGTGAGCAGTTCTTC,CASSLSRDRESEQFF
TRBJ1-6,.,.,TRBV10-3,TGTGCCATCAGCACAGGGTTGGATTCACCCCTCCACTTT,CAISTGLDSPLHF
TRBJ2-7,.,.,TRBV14,TGTGCCAGCAGCCAAGATCCGCCCTACGAGCAGTACTTC,CASSQDPPYEQYF
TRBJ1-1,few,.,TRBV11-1,TGTGCCAGCAGCTTACCCAAACGACTGGGGGAGAACACTGAAGCTTTCTTT,CASSLPKRLGENTEAFF
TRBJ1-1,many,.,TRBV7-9,TGTGCCAGCAGCGTACAGGGAGAGAACACTGAAGCTTTCTTT,CASSVQGENTEAFF
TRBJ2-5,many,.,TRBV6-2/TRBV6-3,TGTGCCAGCAGTCCCCGACTAGGAGTGTCCCAAGAGACCCAGTACTTC,CASSPRLGVSQETQYF